This T cell receptor (beta chain) was sequenced during a study of regulatory T cells in long-lasting Graves disease (dated by TCRdb to about 2021). In the study overall: Antithyroid drugs had been taken for less than 3 months by newly diagnosed Graves' disease patients. Patients with persistent Graves' disease were compared with patients with newly diagnosed Graves' disease using TCR sequencing and RNA sequencing of peripheral blood. The study took place in China and was registered as a clinical trial. A total of around 35 samples underwent TCR sequencing, from 13 patients with persistent Graves' disease and 20 or so patients with newly diagnosed Graves' disease. Overall results and qualifications from the work: Compared with newly diagnosed patients, persistent Graves' disease patients had lower TCR Shannon entropy and fewer highly expanded clones, which suggests clonal expansion. The small sample size was acknowledged by the authors as a limitation that may reduce accuracy. The study examined only peripheral blood because the primary lesion, thyroid tissue, could not be accessed. Sequencing and analysis were limited to the TCR beta chain. A larger number of public clonotypes was shared among persistent patients (around 2,500) than among newly diagnosed patients (roughly 1,000). TRBV28, TRBJ1-2 and TRBJ2-5 were preferentially used in persistent disease, while TRBV20-1 and TRBJ2-1 were favored in newly diagnosed disease.

Library preparation used multiplex PCR. TCRdb shows the sequencer as Illumina HiSeq 4000. iRepertoire HTBI primers and Arm-PCR amplification of CDR3 regions were used to construct TCR beta libraries. Before sequencing, the PCR products went through gel purification. As for the authors' bioinformatics: Gene usage analysis of CDR3 amino acid clonotypes relied on the roughly 60 TRBV and about 15 TRBJ segments identified across samples. Filtered high-quality paired reads were merged into contigs using COPE and FqMerger. BLAST was used to align contigs to the IMGT TRBV, TRBD and TRBJ reference genes, and CDR3 was defined following IMGT. Clonotypes above 0.1% frequency were classified as highly expanded clones. Shannon entropy served as the measure of repertoire diversity, while the Gini coefficient captured V-J evenness. Clonotypes shared by more than one individual were considered public. The public reads were run again by TCRdb, first through fastp at Q25 and then through MiXCR, and only productive beta chains were kept. Each CDR3 protein appears once, grouped with its most common genes and DNA. None of the V and J calls come from the authors' own analysis; TCRdb made them. This sample is represented by around 420,000 distinct CDR3 sequences; roughly 15% of them were singletons. The ten biggest clones cover approximately 7.6% of the sample.

In the case of this clonotype: No antigen is known for it. Base qualities were left out, and no much larger clone turns up one base away.

What the time point label conveys for this sample: newly diagnosed GD, antithyroid drugs for less than 3 months. For both TCR sequencing and RNA sequencing, RNA was extracted from PBMCs using TRIzol. The diagnosis of Graves' disease was made according to American Thyroid Association guidelines. Recruitment of patients was carried out at an endocrinology department in Xi'an, China. Each patient gave approximately 8.8 milliliters of peripheral blood, collected in an EDTA anticoagulant tube. Ficoll Paque Plus density gradient separation was used to isolate PBMCs, and no further T cell sorting was done. An Agilent 2100 Bioanalyzer and agarose gel were used to assess RNA quality, and a NanoDrop 2000 was used to measure RNA concentration. The CDR3 starts with the cysteine, ends with the phenylalanine, and has 14 residues. Only CDR3 DNA is held: 42 bases, read in frame from base 1. Clipping removes 8 bases from V and 5 bases from J, with 5 as the unmatched junction base count. The germline V gene (reference sequence) sets CDR1 to LNHDA and CDR2 to SQIVND.

These same data were also listed under a study on T cells in Graves' hyperthyroidism and ophthalmopathy. The second publication reports: Graves' hyperthyroidism was defined as stable when no progression to ophthalmopathy occurred over 18 months of follow-up. Hyperthyroidism patients were aged 18 to 65 years and newly diagnosed, with disease duration of less than 2 months. Patients with uncontrolled infections, other autoimmune diseases, pregnancy or lactation were excluded. Diagnoses were established on the basis of clinical symptoms, serum thyroxine and TRAb, thyroid ultrasound, and orbital computed tomography. The TCR CDR3 was subjected to a first round of RT-PCR using the HTBI primer set and the Qiagen OneStep RT-PCR kit. Most expanded thyroid clonotypes (frequency above 0.001) were also detected in blood, a finding suggesting that blood repertoires may reflect thyroid immune responses. Ophthalmopathy was separated from stable hyperthyroidism by a 13 V-J signature model, with around 90% sensitivity and approximately 81% specificity obtained in cross-validation and 80%/75% obtained in testing. In validation, the model predicted progression to ophthalmopathy with around 71% sensitivity and approximately 78% specificity, a median of around 6.6 months before onset. TCR V-J signatures able to tell the groups apart were searched for in a discovery cohort of more than 90 patients, of whom more than 40 had Graves' ophthalmopathy and more than 55 had stable Graves' hyperthyroidism. Whether ophthalmopathy could be predicted prospectively was tested in an independent validation cohort made up of some 20 hyperthyroidism patients plus 17 patients who later progressed to ophthalmopathy. The approximately 100 discovery patients were divided at random into training and test sets in a 7:3 ratio. In addition, the study compared T-cell repertoires in thyroid tissue and in blood from roughly six Graves' hyperthyroidism patients. Following sampling, methimazole starting at 30 mg daily was given to hyperthyroidism patients, and high-dose intravenous methylprednisolone was given to ophthalmopathy patients. Libraries were constructed in a second round of multiplex PCR, after which size selection and purification were performed. Sequencing of the libraries was done on an Illumina HiSeq2000 using paired-end 100 bp reads. Raw data were processed with SOAPnuke, discarding reads with adapters, uncalled bases, mean Phred below 15, or no exact constant-primer or identifier match. COPE v1.2.5 was used to merge the high-quality paired reads, and each unique nucleotide sequence was defined as a clonotype. MiTCR v1.1 was used to align clonotypes to the IMGT TRBV, TRBD and TRBJ reference segments. The analysis included only V-J combinations with a frequency above 0.0001, which together covered approximately 99% of the repertoires. A TCS score was defined as the ratio between F50 (clonal expansion) and ExV (chaos), using BLOSUM62-based TCRdist between CDR3 peptides within each V-J. Welch's t-statistics and random forest reduced around 510 V-J features to about 12, which were used in a naive Bayes classifier (R e1071). Sample size was not statistically predetermined, and investigators were not blinded to group allocation. The paper describes TCR Vbeta CDR3 sequencing of some 130 peripheral blood samples, made up of under 50 ophthalmopathy patients, some 76 hyperthyroidism patients and 17 progressor patients.

Specimen: peripheral blood mononuclear cells (PBMCs), collected at new diagnosis, from a patient treated with antithyroid drugs. The chain employs TRBV19 and TRBJ2-1, and TRBD1 aligns with 11 junction nucleotides. The receptor comes from a middle-aged woman with Graves disease. Donor details come from another sample of the same person, matched by shared clones. Here the CDR3 is given as CASRGTGGDNEQFF. The bases are TGTGCCAGTCGGGGGACAGGGGGGGACAATGAGCAGTTCTTC.